Listed below are T cell receptor beta chains from one sample, sequenced in a study of PD-1 blockade in classical Hodgkin lymphoma. Profiling relied on immunoSEQ multiplex PCR, and the TCRdb table lists in-frame clones only, not all of them. This table holds 40,000 to 50,000 clones, 78% found once. The specimen was peripheral blood mononuclear cells (PBMCs), collected at baseline. These receptors all come from a human donor with classical Hodgkin lymphoma. The CDR3 runs from the conserved cysteine through the conserved F or W. D genes are given only for firm matches. Size values are once, few and many counts, or a class for expanded clones, and some rows have none.

TRBD2	TRBV12-5	.	TRBJ2-3	CASGLGGGAADTQYF	TGTGCTAGTGGTTTAGGCGGGGGGGCGGCAGATACGCAGTATTTT
.	TRBV19	few	TRBJ2-6	CASSIFFGFSGANVLTF	TGTGCCAGTAGTATCTTTTTTGGATTCTCTGGGGCCAACGTCCTGACTTTC
.	TRBV6-4	.	TRBJ1-2	CASSNPGRNYGYTF	TGTGCCAGCAGTAACCCAGGACGGAACTATGGCTACACCTTC
TRBD2	TRBV29-1	once	TRBJ2-1	CSVEGTSGGNNEQFF	TGCAGCGTTGAAGGGACTAGCGGGGGGAACAATGAGCAGTTCTTC
.	TRBV2	.	TRBJ1-5	CASRADGFSNQPQHF	TGTGCCAGCAGGGCGGACGGCTTTAGCAATCAGCCCCAGCATTTT
.	TRBV27	few	TRBJ1-1	CASSLPGAEAFF	TGTGCCAGCAGTTTGCCGGGGGCGGAGGCTTTCTTT
.	TRBV5-6	.	TRBJ2-7	CASSERTDFLYEQYF	TGTGCCAGCAGCGAAAGGACAGATTTCCTCTACGAGCAGTACTTC
.	TRBV5-6	few	TRBJ2-5	CASSLQETQYF	TGTGCCAGCAGCCTGCAGGAGACCCAGTACTTC
.	TRBV5-1	.	TRBJ2-7	CASSLGPAYEQYF	TGCGCCAGCAGCTTGGGACCAGCCTACGAGCAGTACTTC
.	TRBV9	.	TRBJ2-3	CASSTSGRIGTDTQYF	TGTGCCAGCAGCACGTCGGGGCGCATCGGGACAGATACGCAGTATTTT
.	TRBV7-2	.	TRBJ2-5	CASTPGETQYF	TGTGCCAGCACCCCCGGGGAGACCCAGTACTTC
.	TRBV2	.	TRBJ2-3	CASSGHRGDTQYF	TGTGCCAGCAGCGGTCATCGGGGAGATACGCAGTATTTT
TRBD2	TRBV29-1	.	TRBJ2-5	CSVSAGAQETQYF	TGCAGCGTTTCAGCGGGGGCCCAAGAGACCCAGTACTTC
.	TRBV18	.	TRBJ2-3	CASSPTQVPTDTQYF	TGTGCCAGCTCACCCACCCAAGTCCCCACAGATACGCAGTATTTT
.	TRBV6-5	.	TRBJ2-4	CASSYQPGTGNIQYF	TGTGCCAGCAGTTACCAGCCCGGGACGGGGAACATTCAGTACTTC
.	TRBV19	.	TRBJ1-5	CASSIPDSNQPQHF	TGTGCCAGTAGTATCCCCGACAGTAATCAGCCCCAGCATTTT